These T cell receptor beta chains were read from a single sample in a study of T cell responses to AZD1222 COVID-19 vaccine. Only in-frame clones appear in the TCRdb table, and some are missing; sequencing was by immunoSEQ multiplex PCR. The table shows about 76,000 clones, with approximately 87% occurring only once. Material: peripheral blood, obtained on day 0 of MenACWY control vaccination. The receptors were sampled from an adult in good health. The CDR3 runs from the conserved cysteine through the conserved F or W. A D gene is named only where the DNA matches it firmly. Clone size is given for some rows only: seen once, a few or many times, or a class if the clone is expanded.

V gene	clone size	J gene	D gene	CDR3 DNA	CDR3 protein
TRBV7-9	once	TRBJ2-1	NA	TGTGCCAGCAGCTCCCCCCCGAGATGGGCTTCCGATGAGCAGTTCTTC	CASSSPPRWASDEQFF
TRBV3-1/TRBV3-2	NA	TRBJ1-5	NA	TGTGCCAGCAGCCAAGCAGGGGCCCGGGATCAGCCCCAGCATTTT	CASSQAGARDQPQHF
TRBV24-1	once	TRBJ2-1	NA	TGTGCCACCAGTGCGGGGTGGTACAATGAGCAGTTCTTC	CATSAGWYNEQFF
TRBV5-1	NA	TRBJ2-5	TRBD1	TGCGCCAGCAGCGGCCCGGGACAGGCAGGGGTTGGGGCCCAAGAGACCCAGTACTTC	CASSGPGQAGVGAQETQYF
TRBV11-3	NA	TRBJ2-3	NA	TGCGCCAGCAGCTTATCCTGGGACTCAAGCACAGATACGCAGTATTTT	CASSLSWDSSTDTQYF
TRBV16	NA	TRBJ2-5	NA	TGTGCCAGCAGCCAACGACAGGGAGGGGCAGAGACCCAGTACTTC	CASSQRQGGAETQYF
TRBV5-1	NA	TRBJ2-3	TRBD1	TGCGCCAGCACCTTCGGACAGGGACGCACAGATACGCAGTATTTT	CASTFGQGRTDTQYF
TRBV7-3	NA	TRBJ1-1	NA	TGTGCCAGCAGCTCCCCGAGTACACTAAACACTGAAGCTTTCTTT	CASSSPSTLNTEAFF
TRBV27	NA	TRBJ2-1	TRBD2	TGTGCCAGCAGTTTGGGTACTAGCGGGAACTATGAGCAGTTCTTC	CASSLGTSGNYEQFF
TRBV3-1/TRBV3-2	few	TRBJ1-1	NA	TGTGCCAGCAGCCAGTCAGGGCGAAGCACTGAAGCTTTCTTT	CASSQSGRSTEAFF
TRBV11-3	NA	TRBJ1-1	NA	TGTGCCAGCAGCCCGTCGTGGGCGGGTATGGACACTGAAGCTTTCTTT	CASSPSWAGMDTEAFF
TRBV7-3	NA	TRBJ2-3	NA	TGTGCCAGCAGCACCGGCTACATCAAGGCAGATACGCAGTATTTT	CASSTGYIKADTQYF
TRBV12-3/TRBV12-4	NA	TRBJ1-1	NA	TGTGCCATCCAAAGCACTGAAGCTTTCTTT	CAIQSTEAFF
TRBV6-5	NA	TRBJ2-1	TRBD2	TGTGCCAGCACCAAAGCGGGAGCTTTAAAGCATGAGCAGTTCTTC	CASTKAGALKHEQFF
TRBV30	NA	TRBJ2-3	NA	TGTGCCTGGAGTGTAACCCCGAGGGGGACAGATACGCAGTATTTT	CAWSVTPRGTDTQYF
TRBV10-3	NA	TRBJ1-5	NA	TGTGCCATCAGTGCGTTGGGAGGCAATCAGCCCCAGCATTTT	CAISALGGNQPQHF
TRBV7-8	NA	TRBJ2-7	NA	TGTGCCAGCAGCCCAGCCCGCTACGAGCAGTACTTC	CASSPARYEQYF
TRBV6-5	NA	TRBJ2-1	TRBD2	TGTGCCAGCAGGTGGGGGGGCAATGAGCAGTTCTTC	CASRWGGNEQFF
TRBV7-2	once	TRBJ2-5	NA	TGTGCCAGCAGCTTAGAATGGAGAGAGGAGACCCAGTACTTC	CASSLEWREETQYF
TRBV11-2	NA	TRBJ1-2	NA	TGTGCCAGCAGCTTAGATTTAGATTATGGCTACACCTTC	CASSLDLDYGYTF
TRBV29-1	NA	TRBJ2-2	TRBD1	TGCAGCGCTAGGACAGGGTCAAACACCGGGGAGCTGTTTTTT	CSARTGSNTGELFF
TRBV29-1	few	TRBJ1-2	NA	TGCAGCGACCTCTTCGGGGGTTATGGCTACACCTTC	CSDLFGGYGYTF
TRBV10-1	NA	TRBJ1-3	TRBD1	TGCGCCAGCAGTGCCGACAGGGAGATTGGAAACACCATATATTTT	CASSADREIGNTIYF
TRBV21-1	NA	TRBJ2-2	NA	TGTGCCAGCAGCAAAGATTTAGGACTCCCAGAGGAGCTGTTTTTT	CASSKDLGLPEELFF
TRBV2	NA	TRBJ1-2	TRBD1	TGTGCCGGAAAGGCAGGGGGTGGCTACACCTTC	CAGKAGGGYTF
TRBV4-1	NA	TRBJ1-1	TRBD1	TGCGCCAGCAGCCAAGTGGGACAGGGGGCGCGGACAGCTTTCTTT	CASSQVGQGARTAFF
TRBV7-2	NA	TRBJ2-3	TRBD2	TGTGCCAGCAGCTTAGTCCGTCTCCTAGCGGGACACACAGATACGCAGTATTTT	CASSLVRLLAGHTDTQYF
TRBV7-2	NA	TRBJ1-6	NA	TGTGCCAGCAGCTTATTGGGCAGGGGAAATTCACCCCTCCACTTT	CASSLLGRGNSPLHF
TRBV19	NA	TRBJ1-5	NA	TGTGCCAGTAGGGGGGGGCAGGCAGGCAATCAGCCCCAGCATTTT	CASRGGQAGNQPQHF
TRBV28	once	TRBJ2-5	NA	TGTGCCAGCAGTCCCGGCGCGTCCAGCACAGAGACCCAGTACTTC	CASSPGASSTETQYF
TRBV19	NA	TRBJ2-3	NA	TGTGCCAGTAGTATCGGGGGCGCAGATACGCAGTATTTT	CASSIGGADTQYF